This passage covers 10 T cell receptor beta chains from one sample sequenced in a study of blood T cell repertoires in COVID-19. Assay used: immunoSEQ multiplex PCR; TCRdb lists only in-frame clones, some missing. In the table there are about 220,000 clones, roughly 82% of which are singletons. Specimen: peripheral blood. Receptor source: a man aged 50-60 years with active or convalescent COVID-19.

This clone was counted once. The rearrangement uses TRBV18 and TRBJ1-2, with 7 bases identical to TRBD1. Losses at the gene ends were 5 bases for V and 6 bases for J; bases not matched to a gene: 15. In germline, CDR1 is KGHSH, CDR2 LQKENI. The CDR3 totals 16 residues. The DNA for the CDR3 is TGTGCCAGCTCATCTCAACGGGACAGCAAACTCCATGGCTACACCTTC. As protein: CASSSQRDSKLHGYTF.

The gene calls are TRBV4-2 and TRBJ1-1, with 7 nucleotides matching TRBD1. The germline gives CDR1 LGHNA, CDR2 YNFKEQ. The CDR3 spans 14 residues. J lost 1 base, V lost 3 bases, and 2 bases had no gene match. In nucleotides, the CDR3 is TGTGCCAGCAGCCAGACAGGGTGGAACACTGAAGCTTTCTTT. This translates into CASSQTGWNTEAFF.

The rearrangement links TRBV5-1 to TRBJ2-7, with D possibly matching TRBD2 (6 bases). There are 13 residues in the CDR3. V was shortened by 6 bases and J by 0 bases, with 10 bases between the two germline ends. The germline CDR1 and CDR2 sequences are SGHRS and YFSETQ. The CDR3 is CASTGDGSYEQYF. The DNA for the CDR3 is TGCGCCAGCACGGGGGACGGCTCCTACGAGCAGTACTTC.

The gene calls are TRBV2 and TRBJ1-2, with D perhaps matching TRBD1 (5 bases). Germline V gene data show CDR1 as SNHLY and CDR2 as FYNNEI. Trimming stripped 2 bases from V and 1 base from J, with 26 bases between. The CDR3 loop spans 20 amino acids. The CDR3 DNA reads TGTGCCAGCAGTGAAACGATAGTAGACAGCCACCCAACGGTTAACTATGGCTACACCTTC. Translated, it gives CASSETIVDSHPTVNYGYTF.

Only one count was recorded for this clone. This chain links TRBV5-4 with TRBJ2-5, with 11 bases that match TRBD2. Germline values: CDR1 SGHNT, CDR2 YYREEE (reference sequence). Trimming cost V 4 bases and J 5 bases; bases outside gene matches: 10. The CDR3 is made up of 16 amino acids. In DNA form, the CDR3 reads TGTGCCAGCAGCAGTAGACTAGCGGGGCCGACGGAGACCCAGTACTTC. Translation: CASSSRLAGPTETQYF.

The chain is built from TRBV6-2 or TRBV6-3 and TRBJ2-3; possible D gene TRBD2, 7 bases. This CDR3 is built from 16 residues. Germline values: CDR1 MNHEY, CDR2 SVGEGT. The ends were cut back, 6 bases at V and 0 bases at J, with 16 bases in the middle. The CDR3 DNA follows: TGTGCCAGCAGCCGAGGGGGGGGGAGGAGCACAGATACGCAGTATTTT. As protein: CASSRGGGRSTDTQYF.

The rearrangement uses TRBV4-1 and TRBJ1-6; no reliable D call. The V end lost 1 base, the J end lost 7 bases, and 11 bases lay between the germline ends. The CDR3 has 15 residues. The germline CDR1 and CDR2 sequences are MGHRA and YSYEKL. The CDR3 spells CASSQVRFENSPLHF. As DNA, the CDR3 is TGCGCCAGCAGCCAAGTTCGATTTGAGAATTCACCCCTCCACTTT.

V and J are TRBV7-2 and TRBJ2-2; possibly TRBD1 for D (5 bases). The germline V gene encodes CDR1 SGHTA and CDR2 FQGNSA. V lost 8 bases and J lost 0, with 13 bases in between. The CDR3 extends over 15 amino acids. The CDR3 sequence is CASSDAGTNTGELFF. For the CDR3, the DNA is TGTGCCAGCTCTGACGCAGGGACGAACACCGGGGAGCTGTTTTTT.

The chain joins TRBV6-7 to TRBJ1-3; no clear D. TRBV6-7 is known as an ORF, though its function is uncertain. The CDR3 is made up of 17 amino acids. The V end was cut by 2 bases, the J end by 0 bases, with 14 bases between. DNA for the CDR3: TGTGCCAGCAGTTACCCCCACCGAGGGAACTCTGGAAACACCATATATTTT. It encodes CASSYPHRGNSGNTIYF.

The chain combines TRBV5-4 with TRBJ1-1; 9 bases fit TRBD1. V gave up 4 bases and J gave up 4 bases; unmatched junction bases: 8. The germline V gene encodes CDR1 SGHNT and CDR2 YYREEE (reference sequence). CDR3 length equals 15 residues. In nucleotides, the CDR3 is TGTGCCAGCAGCATAAGACAGGGGGTTAGCACTGAAGCTTTCTTT. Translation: CASSIRQGVSTEAFF.